This TCR beta chain comes out of a study of blood T cell repertoires in COVID-19. From germline, CDR1 is SGHTA and CDR2 FQGNSA. V trimming: 5 bases; J trimming: 4 bases; junction bases outside the gene matches: 10. This CDR3 comprises 16 residues. Repertoires were generated with immunoSEQ multiplex PCR, while TCRdb's copy carries only in-frame clones and drops some. Of approximately 150,000 clones in the sample, over 70% were seen once. Sequenced material: peripheral blood. V and J are TRBV7-2 and TRBJ2-2, with TRBD1 matching over 7 bases. The receptor was isolated from a woman aged 50 to 60 with acute or convalescent COVID-19. In nucleotides, the CDR3 is TGTGCCAGCAGCACCCAGGGGGACCCACGCACCGGGGAGCTGTTTTTT. The encoded protein is CASSTQGDPRTGELFF.